The clone carrying this TCR beta chain was recorded many times. J was trimmed by 2 bases and V by 7 bases; bases with no gene match: 14. In germline, CDR1 is LGHDT, CDR2 YNNKEL (reference sequence). The CDR3 covers 18 residues. These data come from a study of identical twins. MiXCR was run by TCRdb on the 5' RACE reads, yielding one entry per CDR3 protein. The table shows 300,000 or so distinct CDR3 sequences, with 9.5% occurring only once. The sample was also reused in another study, on yellow fever vaccine responses in identical twins.

The sequenced sample was CD8+ T cells sorted from blood. The receptor's source is a woman aged 18-35 years in good health. This sequence joins TRBV3-1 and TRBJ2-6; 7 nucleotides align to TRBD2. The CDR3 loop reads CASKGGKRESTGANVLTF. CDR3 nucleotide sequence: TGTGCCAGCAAGGGAGGGAAAAGGGAATCTACTGGGGCCAACGTCCTGACTTTC.